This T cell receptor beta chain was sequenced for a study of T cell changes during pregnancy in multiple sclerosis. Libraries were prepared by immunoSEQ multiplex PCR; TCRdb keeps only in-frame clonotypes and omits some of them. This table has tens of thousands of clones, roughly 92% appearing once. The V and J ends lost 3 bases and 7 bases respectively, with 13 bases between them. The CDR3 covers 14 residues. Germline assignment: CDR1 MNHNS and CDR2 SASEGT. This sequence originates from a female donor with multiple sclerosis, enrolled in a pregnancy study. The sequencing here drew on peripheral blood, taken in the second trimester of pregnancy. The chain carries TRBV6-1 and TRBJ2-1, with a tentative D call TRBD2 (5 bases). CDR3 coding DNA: TGTGCCAGCAGTGAGTATTGGGAGTCAAATGAGCAGTTCTTC. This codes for CASSEYWESNEQFF.